The clone carrying this TCR beta chain was recorded only once. Its antigen is undetermined. Negatively enriched CD4+ T cells were divided by CD45RA into naive and memory. Germline loops: CDR1 KGHSH, CDR2 LQKENI. The CDR3 extends over 13 amino acids. The V end lost 2 bases, the J end lost 3 bases, and 7 bases lay between the germline ends. TCRdb's table, derived via immunoSEQ multiplex PCR, lists solely in-frame clones and lacks some. The sample lists around 600,000 clones, 97% seen once, with around 0.057% in the top ten. These data originate in a study of shared clonotypes between healthy human individuals. General study points: Only blood was sampled, and tissue TCR repertoires likely differ from blood ones. How much donors shared clonotypes was expected to be affected by sequencing depth.

The sample consisted of naive CD4+ T cells sorted from blood. Subset specified: CD45RA+ positively selected. The source is a woman in her twenties or thirties in good health. The chain recombines TRBV18 with TRBJ1-1, with D possibly being TRBD1 (5 bases). The CDR3 loop reads CASSPIRDTEAFF. The CDR3 bases are TGTGCCAGCTCACCAATCAGGGACACTGAAGCTTTCTTT. The variable domain in full, with the rest retrieved from reference TRBV18 and TRBJ1-1, is NAGVMQNPRHLVRRRGQEARLRCSPMKGHSHVYWYRQLPEEGLKFMVYLQKENIIDESGMPKERFSAEFPKEGPSILRIQQVVRGDSAAYFCASSPIRDTEAFFGQGTRLTVV.